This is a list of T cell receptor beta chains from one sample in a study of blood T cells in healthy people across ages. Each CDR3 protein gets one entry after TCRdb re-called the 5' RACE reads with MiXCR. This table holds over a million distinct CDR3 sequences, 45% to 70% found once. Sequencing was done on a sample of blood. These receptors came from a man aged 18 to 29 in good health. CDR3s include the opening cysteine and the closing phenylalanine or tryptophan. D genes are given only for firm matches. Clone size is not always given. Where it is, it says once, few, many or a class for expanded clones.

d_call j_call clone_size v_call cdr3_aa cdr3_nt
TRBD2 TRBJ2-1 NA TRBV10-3 CAIRLGLAGGPHEQFF TGTGCCATCAGATTAGGACTAGCGGGAGGGCCGCATGAGCAGTTCTTC
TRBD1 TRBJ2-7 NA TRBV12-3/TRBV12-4 CASSPTGEHEQYF TGTGCCAGCAGCCCGACAGGGGAGCACGAGCAGTACTTC
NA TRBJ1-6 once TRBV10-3 CAISIKQERDNSPLHF TGTGCCATCAGTATTAAGCAAGAAAGAGATAATTCACCCCTCCACTTT
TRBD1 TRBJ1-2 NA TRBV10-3 CAISAYRTGGGYTF TGTGCCATCAGTGCTTACCGGACAGGGGGTGGCTACACCTTC
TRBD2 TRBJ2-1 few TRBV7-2 CASSLQGLAGGRGEQFF TGTGCCAGCAGCCTACAGGGACTAGCGGGAGGGCGCGGTGAGCAGTTCTTC
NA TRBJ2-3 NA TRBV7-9 CASSLSSGEGTDTQYF TGTGCCAGCAGCTTATCTTCAGGGGAAGGCACAGATACGCAGTATTTT
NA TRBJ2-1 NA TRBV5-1 CASSLQGAPYNEQFF TGCGCCAGCAGCTTACAGGGAGCGCCCTACAATGAGCAGTTCTTC
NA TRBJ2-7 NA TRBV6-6 CASTGTPGYEQYF TGTGCCAGTACAGGGACCCCAGGATACGAGCAGTACTTC
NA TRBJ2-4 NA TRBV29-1 CREKVSGGLAKNIQYF TGCAGGGAGAAGGTATCTGGCGGGCTAGCCAAAAACATTCAGTACTTC
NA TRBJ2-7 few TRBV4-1 CASSQVKGYEQYF TGCGCCAGCAGCCAAGTGAAGGGGTACGAGCAGTACTTC
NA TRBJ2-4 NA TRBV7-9 CASSFRLVLAKNIQYF TGTGCCAGCAGCTTCCGACTGGTCCTAGCCAAAAACATTCAGTACTTC
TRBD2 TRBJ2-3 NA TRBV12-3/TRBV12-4 CASSLGGVGDTQYF TGTGCCAGCAGTTTGGGGGGGGTGGGCGATACGCAGTATTTT
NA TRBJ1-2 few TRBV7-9 CASSLASPGGNGYTF TGTGCCAGCAGCTTAGCGTCCCCCGGAGGGAACGGCTACACCTTC
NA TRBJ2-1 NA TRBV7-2 CASSFWGGEYNEQFF TGTGCCAGCAGCTTCTGGGGGGGCGAGTACAATGAGCAGTTCTTC
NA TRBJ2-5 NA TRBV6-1 CASSEVGGGGGETQYF TGTGCCAGCAGTGAAGTTGGAGGGGGCGGCGGGGAGACCCAGTACTTC
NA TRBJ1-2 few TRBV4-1 CASSQDEGMDYGYTF TGCGCCAGCAGCCAAGACGAGGGGATGGACTATGGCTACACCTTC
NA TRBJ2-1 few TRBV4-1 CASSQVGSAEQFF TGCGCCAGCAGCCAAGTGGGGTCCGCTGAGCAGTTCTTC
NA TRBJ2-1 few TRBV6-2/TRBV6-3 CASSYLGSNEQFF TGTGCCAGCAGTTATTTAGGGTCCAATGAGCAGTTCTTC
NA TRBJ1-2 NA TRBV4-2 CASSQDRAAAGGYTF TGTGCCAGCAGCCAAGATAGGGCGGCAGCGGGTGGCTACACCTTC
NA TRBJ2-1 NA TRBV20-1 CSTVPSGSSYNEQFF TGCAGTACCGTCCCCTCAGGTTCTTCCTACAATGAGCAGTTCTTC
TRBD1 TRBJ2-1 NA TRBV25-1 CASIPGDRILGGNEQFF TGTGCCAGCATTCCGGGGGACAGGATTTTAGGTGGTAATGAGCAGTTCTTC
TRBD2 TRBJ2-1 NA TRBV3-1 CASSQDKGLDVDEQFF TGTGCCAGCAGCCAAGACAAGGGACTAGACGTCGATGAGCAGTTCTTC
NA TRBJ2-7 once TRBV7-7 CASSVARTDGEQYF TGTGCTAGCAGCGTAGCTAGGACAGATGGTGAGCAGTACTTC
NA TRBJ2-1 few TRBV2 CASTTDNEQFF TGTGCCAGCACCACCGACAATGAGCAGTTCTTC
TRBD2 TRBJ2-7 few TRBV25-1 CASTPLGTTYEQYF TGTGCCAGCACTCCCCTAGGGACTACCTACGAGCAGTACTTC
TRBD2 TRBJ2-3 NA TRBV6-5 CASSLSGRMADTQYF TGTGCCAGCAGTCTTAGCGGGAGGATGGCAGATACGCAGTATTTT
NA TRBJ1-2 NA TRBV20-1 CSAISTSNYGYTF TGCAGTGCTATATCGACTTCTAACTATGGATACACCTTC
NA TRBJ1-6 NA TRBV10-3 CAISDPGQGPNSPLHF TGTGCCATCAGTGACCCGGGCCAGGGCCCTAATTCACCCCTCCACTTT